A single sample gave rise to the 31 T cell receptor beta chains below, sequenced in a study of blood T cell repertoires in COVID-19. Libraries were prepared by immunoSEQ multiplex PCR; TCRdb keeps only in-frame clonotypes and omits some of them. The repertoire consists of about 190,000 clones, with around 85% occurring once and the leading ten covering approximately 1.1%. The sequencing input was peripheral blood. These receptors all stem from a man younger than 45 with acute or convalescent COVID-19.

The chain employs TRBV19 and TRBJ2-1, with 7 positions matching TRBD1. The CDR3 consists of 14 residues. Unmatched junction bases numbered 5, after V lost 1 base and J lost 8 bases. Germline V gene sequence: CDR1 LNHDA, CDR2 SQIVND (reference sequence). The CDR3 bases are TGTGCCAGTAGTATAGCTTCAGGGGGATATGAGCAGTTCTTC. This gives the protein CASSIASGGYEQFF.

The chain's CDR3 is CASSHSRLGYTEAFF. Written as DNA, the CDR3 is TGTGCCAGCAGCCATTCTCGCCTCGGTTACACTGAAGCTTTCTTT. V usage is TRBV3-1 (or the pseudogene TRBV3-2) and J usage is TRBJ1-1; D ambiguous. Germline CDR1 is LGHDT and CDR2 is YNNKEL (reference sequence). V lost 3 bases and J lost 3, with 14 bases in between. CDR3 length: 15 amino acids.

The chain joins TRBV5-1 to TRBJ1-3; D perhaps matches TRBD1 (6 bases). Germline V gene sequence: CDR1 SGHRS, CDR2 YFSETQ. The V end lost 8 bases, the J end lost 0 bases, and 12 bases lay between the germline ends. The CDR3 sequence is 14 residues long. The CDR3 nucleotides read TGCGCCAGTCGGGACACGGCCTCTGGAAACACCATATATTTT. Its translation: CASRDTASGNTIYF.

The CDR3 DNA follows: TGTGCCAGCAGCGTAGGTATAAGCGGGAGGGCCCCAGATACGCAGTATTTT. Residues: CASSVGISGRAPDTQYF. This rearrangement joins TRBV9 to TRBJ2-3; 10 bases match TRBD2. CDR1 SGDLS and CDR2 YYNGEE come from the germline V gene. With V trimmed by 0 bases and J by 4 bases, 8 bases remained unmatched. The length of the CDR3 is 17 residues. The full variable domain, its missing parts supplied by reference TRBV9 and TRBJ2-3, is DSGVTQTPKHLITATGQRVTLRCSPRSGDLSVYWYQQSLDQGLQFLIQYYNGEERAKGNILERFSAQQFPDLHSELNLSSLELGDSALYFCASSVGISGRAPDTQYFGPGTRLTVL.

The CDR3 loop is CASSQPQGLFNEQYF. CDR3 sequence (DNA): TGCGCCAGCAGCCAACCTCAGGGGTTGTTCAACGAGCAGTACTTC. The chain recombines TRBV4-1 with TRBJ2-7, with a weak D call TRBD1 (6 bases). Trimming removed 2 bases at V and 5 bases at J, with 16 bases between. The CDR3 contains 15 residues. Germline V gene lookup returns CDR1 MGHRA and CDR2 YSYEKL.

The chain uses TRBV4-1 and TRBJ2-4; D gene ambiguous. The ends were cut back, 4 bases at V and 1 base at J, with 11 bases in the middle. Per germline, CDR1 MGHRA and CDR2 YSYEKL. This CDR3 comprises 15 residues. The CDR3 loop is CASSLRTGAKNIQYF. CDR3 DNA sequence: TGCGCCAGCAGCCTTAGAACGGGTGCCAAAAACATTCAGTACTTC.

The V call is TRBV5-1, the J call TRBJ2-7, with 9 positions matching TRBD1. The CDR3 has 14 amino acids. Trimming at V came to 3 bases and at J to 4 bases, leaving 5 bases not matched to a gene. Germline V CDR1 and CDR2: SGHRS, YFSETQ. Here the CDR3 DNA reads TGCGCCAGCAGCTCCGGACAGGGGTTTTACGAGCAGTACTTC. Protein: CASSSGQGFYEQYF.

This clone came up once. J is TRBJ2-1 and V is TRBV5-4, with 10 nucleotides matching TRBD1. V trimming: 4 bases; J trimming: 2 bases; junction bases outside the gene matches: 6. From germline, CDR1 is SGHNT and CDR2 YYREEE (reference sequence). The CDR3 sequence is 16 residues long. The CDR3 DNA sequence: TGTGCCAGCAGCGGATGGACAGGGGGAGCCTACAATGAGCAGTTCTTC. It specifies CASSGWTGGAYNEQFF.

This chain joins TRBV20-1 and TRBJ1-1; no reliable D call. This CDR3 comprises 10 residues. Germline values: CDR1 DFQATT, CDR2 SNEGSKA (reference sequence). Trimming pared 4 bases from V and 5 bases from J, leaving 5 bases between. In DNA form, the CDR3 reads TGCAGTGCTAAGAGGACTGAAGCTTTCTTT. This encodes CSAKRTEAFF.

CDR3 protein: CASAGTSGRVDTQYF. In DNA form, the CDR3 reads TGTGCCAGCGCCGGGACTAGCGGGAGGGTGGATACGCAGTATTTT. The genes are TRBV19 and TRBJ2-3; 16 bases map to TRBD2. Germline loops: CDR1 LNHDA, CDR2 SQIVND (reference sequence). Trimming cost V 9 bases and J 6 bases; bases outside gene matches: 6. The CDR3 has 15 residues.

The J gene is TRBJ1-2, the V gene TRBV27, with 9 bases identical to TRBD1. With 7 bases clipped from V and 2 bases from J, the junction kept 14 bases outside the gene matches. This CDR3 is built from 17 residues. Germline-derived CDR1 and CDR2 are MNHEY and SMNVEV (reference sequence). CDR3 in amino acids: CASTRTLRDRDNYGYTF. The CDR3 coding sequence is TGTGCCAGCACCCGTACCCTCCGGGACAGGGACAACTATGGCTACACCTTC.

This chain connects TRBV5-4 to TRBJ2-5; 9 nucleotides align to TRBD2. The CDR3 contains 15 residues. The V gene's germline CDR1 is SGHNT and CDR2 YYREEE (reference sequence). The ends lost 2 bases at V and 5 bases at J; junction bases unmatched: 7. The CDR3 loop is CASSFRAGGPETQYF. DNA for the CDR3: TGTGCCAGCAGCTTTAGGGCGGGGGGGCCGGAGACCCAGTACTTC.

This clone was observed a single time. The rearrangement joins TRBV7-9 to TRBJ2-1; TRBD1 matches 8 bases. Losses at the gene ends were 6 bases for V and 0 bases for J; bases not matched to a gene: 4. This CDR3 has 15 amino acids. Per germline, CDR1 SEHNR and CDR2 FQNEAQ (reference sequence). This chain's CDR3 is CASRRGQGSYNEQFF. CDR3 sequence (DNA): TGTGCCAGCAGGCGCGGACAGGGCTCCTACAATGAGCAGTTCTTC.

The chain carries TRBV11-2 and TRBJ2-3; D unresolved. Germline V CDR1 and CDR2: SGHAT, FQNNGV. V lost 7 bases and J 1 base, leaving 15 bases between the germline ends. There are 15 residues in the CDR3. DNA for the CDR3: TGTGCCAGCACCGTTACGGCGGTCGGCACAGATACGCAGTATTTT. Translating gives CASTVTAVGTDTQYF.

V is TRBV30 and J is TRBJ2-7; no clear D. V was shortened by 3 bases and J by 4 bases, with 13 bases between the two germline ends. This CDR3 has 13 amino acids. Germline CDR1 GTSNPN, CDR2 SVGIG (reference sequence). The CDR3 is CAWRRRITYEQYF. The CDR3, as DNA: TGTGCCTGGAGGCGGAGAATTACTTACGAGCAGTACTTC.

V gene TRBV19 combines with J gene TRBJ2-3; weak D call: TRBD2 (7 bases). The CDR3 has 16 amino acids. Germline values: CDR1 LNHDA, CDR2 SQIVND (reference sequence). With 5 bases removed from V and 4 bases from J, the gap between germline ends came to 19 bases. CDR3 DNA sequence: TGTGCCAGTAGTGTACGTGGGGGCGGGAGCGCAGATACGCAGTATTTT. Encoded protein: CASSVRGGGSADTQYF.

The V call is TRBV9, the J call TRBJ2-4; no clear D gene. The V end was cut by 2 bases, the J end by 0 bases, with 6 bases between. This CDR3 has 14 residues. The germline gives CDR1 SGDLS, CDR2 YYNGEE. CDR3 DNA sequence: TGTGCCAGCAGCGTTAGTCAAGCCAAAAACATTCAGTACTTC. As protein: CASSVSQAKNIQYF.

Details on this clone: The junction shows a germline mismatch at one end, possibly a read error. V and J are TRBV7-7 and TRBJ2-1; TRBD2 is a possible D gene (5 bases). This CDR3 is 14 amino acids long. CDR1 and CDR2 from the germline V gene are SSHAT and FNYEAQ (reference sequence). CDR3 in amino acids: CASSLTGYRGEQFF. CDR3 nucleotide sequence: TGTGCTAGCAGCTTAACGGGGTACCGTGGTGAGCAGTTCTTC.

A few counts support this clone. The chain employs TRBV14 and TRBJ1-1; 11 nucleotides match TRBD1. Germline V gene sequence: CDR1 SGHDN, CDR2 FVKESK. The CDR3 has 16 residues. Unmatched junction bases numbered 9, after V lost 6 bases and J lost 3 bases. CDR3 nucleotides: TGTGCCAGCAGTCGGACAGGGGGCTTAAGGTACACTGAAGCTTTCTTT. Amino acids: CASSRTGGLRYTEAFF. The whole variable domain, remainder taken from reference TRBV14 and TRBJ1-1, is EAGVTQFPSHSVIEKGQTVTLRCDPISGHDNLYWYRRVMGKEIKFLLHFVKESKQDESGMPNNRFLAERTGGTYSTLKVQPAELEDSGVYFCASSRTGGLRYTEAFFGQGTRLTVV.

The gene calls are TRBV2 and TRBJ1-4; D is perhaps TRBD1 (6 bases). Trimming removed 4 bases at V and 7 bases at J, with 10 bases between. The germline V gene has CDR1 SNHLY and CDR2 FYNNEI. This CDR3 contains 13 residues. DNA of the CDR3: TGTGCCAGCAGTGCAGGCAGGGGTGAAAAACTGTTTTTT. This encodes CASSAGRGEKLFF.

The chain recombines TRBV4-1 with TRBJ1-1; D is possibly TRBD1 (5 bases). The V and J ends lost 1 base and 6 bases respectively, with 21 bases between them. Germline V gene data show CDR1 as MGHRA and CDR2 as YSYEKL. The CDR3 covers 17 residues. The CDR3 reads CASSQVGGAGRASEAFF. In DNA form, the CDR3 reads TGCGCCAGCAGCCAAGTAGGCGGGGCAGGGAGGGCTTCTGAAGCTTTCTTT.

The chain carries TRBV6-1 and TRBJ1-5; D might be TRBD1 (6 bases). V dropped 0 bases and J dropped 6 bases, with 12 bases sitting between them. Germline assignment: CDR1 MNHNS and CDR2 SASEGT. This CDR3 comprises 15 residues. This chain's CDR3 is CASSEARGAGQPQHF. For the CDR3, the DNA is TGTGCCAGCAGTGAAGCCAGGGGCGCTGGTCAGCCCCAGCATTTT.

V gene TRBV6-6 combines with J gene TRBJ2-7; 7 nucleotides align to TRBD2. V lost 5 bases and J lost 1; bases outside the gene matches: 2. There are 13 residues in the CDR3. Germline values: CDR1 MNHNY, CDR2 SVGAGI (reference sequence). The CDR3 region is CASSQLASYEQYF. In nucleotides, the CDR3 is TGTGCCAGCAGTCAACTAGCGTCCTACGAGCAGTACTTC.

This clone was seen a handful of times. The chain couples TRBV6-5 to TRBJ2-2; the D gene is possibly TRBD1 (6 bases). This CDR3 is 14 amino acids long. Germline V CDR1 and CDR2: MNHEY, SVGAGI. The ends were cut back, 2 bases at V and 7 bases at J, with 11 bases in the middle. In DNA, the CDR3 is TGTGCCAGCAGTTACCGCAGACAGGTCGGGGAGCTGTTTTTT. Protein product: CASSYRRQVGELFF.

This chain links TRBV11-2 with TRBJ1-1, with TRBD1 as a possible D gene (5 bases). This CDR3 comprises 15 residues. Trimming stripped 5 bases from V and 4 bases from J, with 17 bases between. CDR1 SGHAT and CDR2 FQNNGV come from the germline V gene. The CDR3 DNA follows: TGTGCCAGCAGCCGCGCCGAGTCAGGGATCACTGAAGCTTTCTTT. Amino acid sequence: CASSRAESGITEAFF.

The rearrangement uses TRBV28 and TRBJ1-5, with TRBD1 identical over 8 bases. This CDR3 has 14 residues. The junction had 7 bases not matched to a gene; V was cut back by 6 bases and J by 6 bases. Germline V gene lookup returns CDR1 MDHEN and CDR2 SYDVKM. DNA of the CDR3: TGTGCCAGCAGGAAACAGGGGGGGAGTCAGCCCCAGCATTTT. It specifies CASRKQGGSQPQHF.

This chain joins TRBV5-1 and TRBJ2-7; possible D gene TRBD2, 5 bases. V shed 4 bases and J shed 1 base, with 12 bases lying between them. The CDR3 runs 14 residues. CDR1 and CDR2 from the germline V gene are SGHRS and YFSETQ. CDR3 nucleotide sequence: TGCGCCAGCAGCGAAGGACTGCAATCCTACGAGCAGTACTTC. This translates into CASSEGLQSYEQYF.

The rearrangement links TRBV28 to TRBJ2-7; TRBD1 matches 7 bases. The V gene's germline CDR1 is MDHEN and CDR2 SYDVKM. This CDR3 is 15 amino acids long. J was trimmed by 4 bases and V by 4 bases; bases with no gene match: 10. The CDR3 DNA follows: TGTGCCAGCAGTTCGGTGACAGGGTTTTCGTACGAGCAGTACTTC. It specifies CASSSVTGFSYEQYF.

The rearrangement uses TRBV4-2 and TRBJ2-1; tentative D call: TRBD1 (5 bases). Germline V CDR1 and CDR2: LGHNA, YNFKEQ. Trimming removed 0 bases at V and 6 bases at J, with 6 bases between. The CDR3 is 13 residues long. CDR3 in amino acids: CASSQEQANEQFF. The CDR3 DNA follows: TGTGCCAGCAGCCAAGAACAGGCCAATGAGCAGTTCTTC.

The V and J genes are TRBV11-2 and TRBJ2-5, with D possibly matching TRBD2 (6 bases). Trimming cost V 4 bases and J 4 bases, with 13 bases left between them. The CDR3 totals 14 residues. Germline V gene sequence: CDR1 SGHAT, CDR2 FQNNGV. The CDR3 loop is CASSSRGSGETQYF. CDR3 DNA sequence: TGTGCCAGCAGCTCGCGGGGTTCAGGAGAGACCCAGTACTTC.

To note about this clone: Other DNA sequences in the same sample also yield this CDR3. V usage is TRBV5-1 and J usage is TRBJ2-1; 7 bases are a match to TRBD2. Unmatched junction bases numbered 1, after V lost 0 bases and J lost 4 bases. Germline V gene sequence: CDR1 SGHRS, CDR2 YFSETQ. The CDR3 is 14 amino acids. The CDR3 protein is CASSLVGGYNEQFF. CDR3 DNA: TGCGCCAGCAGCTTGGTGGGAGGGTACAATGAGCAGTTCTTC. Variable domain in full (rest from reference TRBV5-1 and TRBJ2-1): KAGVTQTPRYLIKTRGQQVTLSCSPISGHRSVSWYQQTPGQGLQFLFEYFSETQRNKGNFPGRFSGRQFSNSRSEMNVSTLELGDSALYLCASSLVGGYNEQFFGPGTRLTVL.